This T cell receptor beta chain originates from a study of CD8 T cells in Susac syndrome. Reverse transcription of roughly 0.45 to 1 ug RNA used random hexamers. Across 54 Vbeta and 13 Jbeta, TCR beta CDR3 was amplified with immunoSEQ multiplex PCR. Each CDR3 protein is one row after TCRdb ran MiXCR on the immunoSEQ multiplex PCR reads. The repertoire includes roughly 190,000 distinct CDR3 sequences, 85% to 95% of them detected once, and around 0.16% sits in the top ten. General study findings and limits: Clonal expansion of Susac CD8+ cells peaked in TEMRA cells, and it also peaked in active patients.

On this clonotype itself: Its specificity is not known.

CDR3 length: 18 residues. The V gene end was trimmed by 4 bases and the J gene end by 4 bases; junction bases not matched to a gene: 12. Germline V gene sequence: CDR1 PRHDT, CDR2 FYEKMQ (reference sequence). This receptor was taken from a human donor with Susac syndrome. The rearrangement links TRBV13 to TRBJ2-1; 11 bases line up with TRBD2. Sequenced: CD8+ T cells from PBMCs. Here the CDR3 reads CASSSKIPGLAAYNEQFF. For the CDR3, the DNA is TGTGCCAGCAGCTCCAAAATACCGGGACTAGCGGCTTACAATGAGCAGTTCTTC.